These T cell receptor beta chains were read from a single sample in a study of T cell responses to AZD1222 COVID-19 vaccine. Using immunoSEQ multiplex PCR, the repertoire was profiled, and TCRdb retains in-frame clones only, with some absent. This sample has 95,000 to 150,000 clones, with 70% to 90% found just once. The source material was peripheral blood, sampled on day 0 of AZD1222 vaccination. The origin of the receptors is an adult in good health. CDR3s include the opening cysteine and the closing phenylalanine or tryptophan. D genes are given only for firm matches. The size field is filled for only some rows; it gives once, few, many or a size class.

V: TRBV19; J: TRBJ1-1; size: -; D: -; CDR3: CASSLREQAFF; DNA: TGTGCCAGTAGTCTCCGGGAACAAGCTTTCTTT
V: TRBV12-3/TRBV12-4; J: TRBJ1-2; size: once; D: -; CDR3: CASSLGENRGYTF; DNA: TGTGCCAGCAGTTTGGGGGAGAACCGTGGCTACACCTTC
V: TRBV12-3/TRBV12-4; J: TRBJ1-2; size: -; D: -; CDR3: CASSLGYGYTF; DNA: TGTGCCAGCAGTTTAGGGTATGGCTACACCTTC
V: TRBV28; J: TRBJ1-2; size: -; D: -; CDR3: CASSFRYGYTF; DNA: TGTGCCAGCAGTTTTAGGTATGGCTACACCTTC
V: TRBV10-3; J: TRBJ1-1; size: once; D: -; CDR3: CAIRGVDTEAFF; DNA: TGTGCCATCAGAGGCGTAGACACTGAAGCTTTCTTT
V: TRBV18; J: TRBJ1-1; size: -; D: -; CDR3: CASSTGGPGTDTEAFF; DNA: TGTGCCAGCTCTACGGGGGGCCCTGGGACGGACACTGAAGCTTTCTTT
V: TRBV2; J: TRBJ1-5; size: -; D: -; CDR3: CASSPLGQASNQPQHF; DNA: TGTGCCAGCAGTCCCCTCGGGCAGGCTAGCAATCAGCCCCAGCATTTT
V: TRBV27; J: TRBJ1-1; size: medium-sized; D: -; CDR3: CASRKGGGSTEAFF; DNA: TGTGCCAGCAGGAAAGGGGGTGGGAGCACTGAAGCTTTCTTT
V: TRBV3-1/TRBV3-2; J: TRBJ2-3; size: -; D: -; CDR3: CASSARRDSYTDTQYF; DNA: TGTGCCAGCAGCGCTCGCCGGGACTCGTACACAGATACGCAGTATTTT
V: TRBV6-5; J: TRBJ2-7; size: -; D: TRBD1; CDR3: CASSYSGQNYEQYF; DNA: TGTGCCAGCAGTTACTCGGGACAGAACTACGAGCAGTACTTC
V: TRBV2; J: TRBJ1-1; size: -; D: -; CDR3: CASSAEITNTEAFF; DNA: TGTGCCAGCAGTGCCGAAATAACCAACACTGAAGCTTTCTTT
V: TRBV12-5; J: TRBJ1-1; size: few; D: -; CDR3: CASGLFPPPREGVEAFF; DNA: TGTGCTAGTGGTTTGTTTCCCCCCCCCAGGGAGGGCGTGGAAGCTTTCTTT
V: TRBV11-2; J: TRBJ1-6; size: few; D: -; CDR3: CASRGGGLRTLHF; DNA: TGTGCCAGCCGCGGTGGGGGGCTAAGAACCCTCCACTTT
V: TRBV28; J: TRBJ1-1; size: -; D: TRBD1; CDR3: CATHLTGRRRTEAFF; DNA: TGTGCCACCCACCTGACAGGGAGGAGGCGCACTGAAGCTTTCTTT